This T cell receptor beta chain was retrieved from a study of T-cell memory formation after mild COVID-19. Germline V gene lookup returns CDR1 MGHRA and CDR2 YSYEKL. V shed 4 bases and J shed 4 bases, with 20 bases lying between them. This CDR3 contains 16 residues. Findings of the study overall: Detection of some responders pre-infection suggested pre-existing cross-reactive memory T cells participated. Nothing confirmed that second-wave clones peaking on day 37 were specific for SARS-CoV-2. The study found balanced CD4/CD8 in clones contracting day 15 to 85 and a CD4+ lean in later expanders.

This clonotype has more than one count but fewer than ten. Its antigen is undetermined. Via MiXCR, TCRdb re-called the 5' RACE reads, giving one row per CDR3 protein. The data hold roughly 600,000 distinct CDR3 sequences, with roughly 18% observed a single time. This TCR was recovered from an adult woman who had mild COVID-19 (a few samples of this study predate the infection). Cell type and time point are not known. Sequencing was carried out using PBMCs or a T cell subset sorted from them (not recorded which). J is TRBJ2-7 and V is TRBV4-1, with no clear D. Written as DNA, the CDR3 is TGCGCCAGCAGCCCTGGCAGTCCCCTGGCCATGTACGAGCAGTACTTC. Translation gives CASSPGSPLAMYEQYF.